Included here is one TCR beta chain sequence, with context. Assay: immunoSEQ multiplex PCR; the TCRdb copy retains only in-frame clones and omits some. The table has 72,000 or so clones, about 89% seen once. These data belong to a study of blood T cell repertoires in COVID-19. Background on the study: The cDNA or gDNA used as material had been derived from T cells, B-cell-depleted T cells, or PBMCs.

The CDR3 has 13 residues. J was trimmed by 6 bases and V by 5 bases; bases with no gene match: 6. Germline values: CDR1 LNHDA, CDR2 SQIVND (reference sequence). Material: peripheral blood. This chain uses TRBV19 with TRBJ1-1; 7 bases align to TRBD1. The receptor was derived from an older woman with acute or convalescent COVID-19. The CDR3 is CASSAPTGAEAFF. The CDR3 DNA is TGTGCCAGTAGTGCACCCACAGGGGCTGAAGCTTTCTTT.